Each of the 17 T cell receptor beta chains below was sequenced from the same sample in a study of cytotoxic CD8 clonotypes in ibrutinib-treated CLL. Assay used: immunoSEQ multiplex PCR; TCRdb lists only in-frame clones, some missing. The table shows some 350,000 clones, with 67% occurring only once. Sample: PBMCs, taken after 36 months of ibrutinib treatment. The receptors originated from a human donor with chronic lymphocytic leukemia.

The chain is built from TRBV5-1 and TRBJ2-7; 7 nucleotides align to TRBD2. CDR3 length equals 14 residues. Trimming cost V 1 base and J 3 bases; bases outside gene matches: 4. Looked up from germline, CDR1 is SGHRS and CDR2 is YFSETQ. The CDR3 sequence is CASSLTSAVYEQYF. The DNA of the CDR3 is TGCGCCAGCAGCTTGACTAGCGCGGTCTACGAGCAGTACTTC.

Only one count was recorded for this clone. Here the CDR3 reads CASGPAGGVLQSMSQHF. For the CDR3, the DNA is TGTGCTAGTGGTCCAGCCGGAGGTGTGCTGCAATCAATGTCCCAGCATTTT. The rearrangement links TRBV12-5 to TRBJ1-5; no firm D call. The germline V gene has CDR1 LGHNT and CDR2 FRNRAP. The CDR3 length is 17 residues. V was trimmed by 5 bases and J by 11 bases, leaving 28 bases between them. The full variable domain, completed using reference TRBV12-5 and TRBJ1-5, is DARVTQTPRHKVTEMGQEVTMRCQPILGHNTVFWYRQTMMQGLELLAYFRNRAPLDDSGMPKDRFSAEMPDATLATLKIQPSEPRDSAVYFCASGPAGGVLQSMSQHFGDGTRLSIL.

The CDR3 loop reads CASRGTGDYEQYF. The CDR3 DNA is TGTGCCAGCAGGGGGACAGGGGACTACGAGCAGTACTTC. This rearrangement joins TRBV7-3 to TRBJ2-7, with TRBD1 matching 10 bases. Germline CDR1 and CDR2: SGHTA and FQGTGA. The V and J ends lost 6 bases and 3 bases, in that order; junction bases with no gene match: 2. There are 13 residues in the CDR3.

The rearrangement links TRBV5-1 to TRBJ2-1; D may be TRBD2 (6 bases). Trimming stripped 3 bases from V and 9 bases from J, with 10 bases between. The CDR3 loop spans 12 amino acids. CDR1 and CDR2 from the germline V gene are SGHRS and YFSETQ. The CDR3 here is CASSSTGAEQFF. The CDR3 nucleotides read TGCGCCAGCAGCTCCACGGGAGCTGAGCAGTTCTTC. Combining the CDR3 with reference TRBV5-1 and TRBJ2-1 gives the whole variable domain KAGVTQTPRYLIKTRGQQVTLSCSPISGHRSVSWYQQTPGQGLQFLFEYFSETQRNKGNFPGRFSGRQFSNSRSEMNVSTLELGDSALYLCASSSTGAEQFFGPGTRLTVL.

The sample holds one count of this clone. The V and J genes are TRBV5-1 and TRBJ2-5, with 12 bases identical to TRBD2. Germline CDR1 reads SGHRS; CDR2 reads YFSETQ. Trimming took 0 bases from V and 6 from J; bases not matched to a gene: 9. The CDR3 totals 17 residues. DNA for the CDR3: TGCGCCAGCAGCTTGGTCCCAACTAGCGGGGGGAGTCAGACCCAGTACTTC. Protein product: CASSLVPTSGGSQTQYF. The variable domain in full, completed from reference TRBV5-1 and TRBJ2-5, reads KAGVTQTPRYLIKTRGQQVTLSCSPISGHRSVSWYQQTPGQGLQFLFEYFSETQRNKGNFPGRFSGRQFSNSRSEMNVSTLELGDSALYLCASSLVPTSGGSQTQYFGPGTRLLVL.

This clone appeared once. This rearrangement joins TRBV9 to TRBJ2-2, with 9 bases aligning to TRBD1. Trimming at V came to 4 bases and at J to 5 bases, leaving 15 bases not matched to a gene. Germline CDR1 is SGDLS and CDR2 is YYNGEE. The CDR3 contains 18 residues. The CDR3 nucleotides read TGTGCCAGCAGCATTCCCGGTTTCCGGGACAGGGAAACCGGGGAGCTGTTTTTT. This sequence encodes CASSIPGFRDRETGELFF.

The chain couples TRBV28 to TRBJ1-4; D call uncertain. Germline V gene lookup returns CDR1 MDHEN and CDR2 SYDVKM. V lost 6 bases to trimming and J lost 6 bases, with 8 bases between them. The length of the CDR3 is 12 residues. CDR3 region: CASSLGYEKLFF. The CDR3 bases are TGTGCCAGCAGCCTAGGGTATGAAAAACTGTTTTTT.

The rearrangement uses TRBV28 and TRBJ2-5, with D maybe TRBD2 (6 bases). Germline V gene lookup returns CDR1 MDHEN and CDR2 SYDVKM. The CDR3 extends over 16 amino acids. Trimming removed 2 bases from V and 1 base from J, with 14 bases in between. Here the CDR3 DNA reads TGTGCCAGCAGTTTAGGGGGGTTTAGGGTCCAAGAGACCCAGTACTTC. Translation gives CASSLGGFRVQETQYF.

This clone occurred once. V is TRBV28 and J is TRBJ2-3, with D tentatively TRBD1 (5 bases). The V gene's germline CDR1 is MDHEN and CDR2 SYDVKM. The CDR3 is 15 residues long. Trimming took off 1 base at V and 1 base at J, with 9 bases between the two ends. DNA for the CDR3: TGTGCCAGCAGTTTATTGCTAGGGGGCACAGATACGCAGTATTTT. It codes for CASSLLLGGTDTQYF.

The V call is TRBV5-1, the J call TRBJ2-3, with D possibly being TRBD1 (6 bases). The V gene's germline CDR1 is SGHRS and CDR2 YFSETQ. CDR3 length: 16 residues. V lost 4 bases and J lost 2, with 17 bases in between. The CDR3 loop reads CASSPRQAEYTDTQYF. In DNA form, the CDR3 reads TGCGCCAGCAGCCCGAGACAGGCAGAGTACACAGATACGCAGTATTTT.

This chain joins TRBV5-1 and TRBJ1-2, with 8 positions matching TRBD1. The CDR3 has 13 residues. V shed 5 bases and J 7 bases; nucleotides not matched to a gene: 7. Germline-derived CDR1 and CDR2 are SGHRS and YFSETQ. CDR3 sequence reads: CASRQTGARGYTF. DNA of the CDR3: TGCGCCAGCAGGCAGACAGGGGCTCGTGGCTACACCTTC.

This clone was counted only a few times. The gene calls are TRBV2 and TRBJ2-7; D is uncertain. V was clipped by 7 bases and J by 4 bases, with 14 bases between them. The CDR3 has 13 amino acids. Germline V gene data show CDR1 as SNHLY and CDR2 as FYNNEI. In nucleotides, the CDR3 is TGTGCCAGCAAGTTTAGAGAGGTATACGAGCAGTACTTC. As protein: CASKFREVYEQYF.

The rearrangement links TRBV15 to TRBJ2-7; TRBD1 or TRBD2 may be the D gene (6 bases each). The CDR3 totals 16 residues. The V end lost 0 bases, the J end lost 0 bases, and 12 bases lay between the germline ends. Germline V CDR1 and CDR2: LNHNV, YYDKDF (reference sequence). CDR3 amino acids: CATSRDWRGSSYEQYF. As DNA, the CDR3 is TGTGCCACCAGCAGAGATTGGAGGGGGAGCTCCTACGAGCAGTACTTC.

The chain has TRBV20-1 and TRBJ2-3; no reliable D call. The CDR3 contains 10 residues. V gave up 6 bases and J gave up 2 bases, with 3 bases separating them. Germline V gene lookup returns CDR1 DFQATT and CDR2 SNEGSKA (reference sequence). The CDR3 DNA reads TGCAGTGCCATCACAGATACGCAGTATTTT. This gives the protein CSAITDTQYF.

The CDR3 here is CASSFKVLEKLFF. The CDR3 DNA reads as TGTGCCAGCAGCTTCAAGGTTCTCGAAAAACTGTTTTTT. This chain joins TRBV7-9 and TRBJ1-4; D gene uncertain. Per germline, CDR1 SEHNR and CDR2 FQNEAQ (reference sequence). V lost 3 bases and J 8 bases, leaving 10 bases between the germline ends. CDR3 size: 13 residues.

This clone occurred a few times. J is TRBJ1-2 and V is TRBV18; D is uncertain. CDR3 length: 16 residues. Germline CDR1 reads KGHSH; CDR2 reads LQKENI. The ends were cut back, 1 base at V and 14 bases at J, with 26 bases in the middle. The chain's CDR3 is CASSPRVPGSEMMSTF. CDR3 nucleotide sequence: TGTGCCAGCTCACCACGGGTCCCGGGGAGCGAGATGATGAGTACCTTC.

This clone appeared a single time. The rearrangement uses TRBV5-1 and TRBJ2-7, with D tentatively TRBD1 (6 bases). CDR3 size: 14 residues. Germline CDR1 reads SGHRS; CDR2 reads YFSETQ. The V gene lost 1 base and the J gene lost 0 bases, with 8 bases spanning the gap. The CDR3 is CASSLPTGSYEQYF. The CDR3, as DNA: TGCGCCAGCAGCTTGCCGACAGGCTCCTACGAGCAGTACTTC.